The 20 T cell receptor beta chains given below trace back to one sample, sequenced in a study of CD8+CD57+ T cells in acquired aplastic anemia. Genomic DNA templated the TCR beta VDJ and CDR3 profiling. TCRdb re-derived calls from the reads in MiXCR, one entry per CDR3 protein. The table shows just over 450,000 distinct CDR3 sequences, with around 30% occurring only once. In patients chosen for sequencing, flow cytometry had shown CD8+CD57+ cell expansion. Source material: sorted CD4+, CD8+, or CD8+CD57+ T cells (not recorded which) from PBMCs. These receptors originate from a human donor with aplastic anemia.

V usage is TRBV7-8 and J usage is TRBJ2-3, with D perhaps TRBD2 (5 bases). Germline V gene sequence: CDR1 SGHVS, CDR2 FQNEAQ. V was clipped by 1 base and J by 8 bases, with 10 bases between them. The CDR3 extends over 13 amino acids. The CDR3 spells CASSLEEAATQYF. CDR3 DNA sequence: TGTGCCAGCAGCTTAGAGGAGGCGGCTACGCAGTATTTT.

A word on this clonotype: The junction shows a germline mismatch at one end, possibly a read error. The gene calls are TRBV7-2 and TRBJ2-5, with D possibly TRBD2 on 5 matching bases. Germline V gives CDR1 SGHTA, CDR2 FQGNSA. This CDR3 has 11 amino acids. CDR3 loop: CVSRRGETQYF. In DNA form, the CDR3 reads TGTGTCAGCAGGCGAGGGGAGACCCAGTACTTC.

This clonotype occurred a few times. The V gene is TRBV2, the J gene TRBJ1-3, with no clear D. The CDR3 sequence is 17 residues long. The V end lost 3 bases, the J end lost 0 bases, and 15 bases lay between the germline ends. Germline loops: CDR1 SNHLY, CDR2 FYNNEI. CDR3 DNA sequence: TGTGCCAGCAGTGATCCCCCCACGGGGTTCTCTGGAAACACCATATATTTT. It encodes CASSDPPTGFSGNTIYF.

This clonotype was observed a handful of times. The chain links TRBV20-1 to TRBJ2-2, with D tentatively TRBD2 (5 bases). CDR1 DFQATT and CDR2 SNEGSKA come from the germline V gene (reference sequence). This CDR3 is built from 13 residues. V shed 2 bases and J shed 7 bases, with 11 bases lying between them. The CDR3 sequence is CSARSLGGGELFF. DNA of the CDR3: TGCAGTGCTAGATCACTAGGAGGCGGGGAGCTGTTTTTT.

This rearrangement joins TRBV5-1 to TRBJ2-1; 11 bases match TRBD2. This CDR3 has 16 amino acids. Unmatched junction bases numbered 6, after V lost 4 bases and J lost 3 bases. The germline CDR1 and CDR2 sequences are SGHRS and YFSETQ. CDR3 sequence: CASSPYTSGSYNEQFF. CDR3 DNA sequence: TGCGCCAGCAGCCCGTATACTAGCGGGAGCTACAATGAGCAGTTCTTC.

This clonotype was detected once. V is TRBV5-6 and J is TRBJ2-3; no reliable D call. In germline, CDR1 is SGHDT, CDR2 YYEEEE. Trimming pared 4 bases from V and 2 bases from J, leaving 8 bases between. The CDR3 has 13 amino acids. The CDR3: CASSDFNTDTQYF. Here the CDR3 DNA reads TGTGCCAGCAGCGACTTTAACACAGATACGCAGTATTTT.

This clonotype has at least ten counts. Possible read error: a much larger clone is one base away. The chain is built from TRBV20-1 and TRBJ1-2, with 7 nucleotides matching TRBD1. The V gene end was trimmed by 5 bases and the J gene end by 4 bases; junction bases not matched to a gene: 10. Germline V gene lookup returns CDR1 DFQATT and CDR2 SNEGSKA (reference sequence). The CDR3 is made up of 14 amino acids. The CDR3 sequence is CSARSDRAPYGYTF. The DNA of the CDR3 is TGCAGTGCTCGATCCGACAGGGCCCCCTATGGCTACACCTTC.

This chain links TRBV5-1 with TRBJ2-3; TRBD1 matches at 7 bases. The germline V gene encodes CDR1 SGHRS and CDR2 YFSETQ. The CDR3 contains 14 residues. V was pared by 5 bases and J by 0 bases, with 3 bases of the junction left unmatched. The CDR3 DNA sequence: TGCGCCAGCAGGGACAGGACCAGCACAGATACGCAGTATTTT. It encodes CASRDRTSTDTQYF. The complete variable domain, with remaining parts taken from reference TRBV5-1 and TRBJ2-3, reads KAGVTQTPRYLIKTRGQQVTLSCSPISGHRSVSWYQQTPGQGLQFLFEYFSETQRNKGNFPGRFSGRQFSNSRSEMNVSTLELGDSALYLCASRDRTSTDTQYFGPGTRLTVL.

The sample holds a few counts of this clonotype. CDR3 sequence reads: CASSPLGLGNEQFF. The CDR3 coding sequence is TGTGCCAGCAGCCCGTTGGGCCTAGGCAATGAGCAGTTCTTC. This chain links TRBV12-3 or TRBV12-4 with TRBJ2-1; D not certain. Trimming took off 6 bases at V and 6 bases at J, with 15 bases between the two ends. This CDR3 contains 14 residues.

The V gene is TRBV2, the J gene TRBJ1-5, with a weak D call TRBD1 (6 bases). The CDR3 loop spans 15 amino acids. CDR1 is SNHLY, CDR2 FYNNEI, per germline. Trimming stripped 6 bases from V and 3 bases from J, with 15 bases between. For the CDR3, the DNA is TGTGCCAGCAGCCAAGAGGGGGGTTACAATCAGCCCCAGCATTTT. Its translation is CASSQEGGYNQPQHF.

As concerns this clonotype: One end of the junction does not line up with germline, which may come from a read error. The chain uses TRBV7-9 and TRBJ2-7; 10 positions match TRBD1. The CDR3 runs to 15 residues. Looked up from germline, CDR1 is SEHNR and CDR2 is FQNEAQ (reference sequence). The CDR3 DNA reads as TGTGCCCGCAGCCAAGGGGGGGACAGGGGCTCCGAGCAGTACTTC. Its protein is CARSQGGDRGSEQYF.

This clonotype was seen only a few times. The genes are TRBV5-4 and TRBJ2-7; 7 nucleotides agree with TRBD1. CDR3 length: 13 amino acids. The germline V gene has CDR1 SGHNT and CDR2 YYREEE (reference sequence). The CDR3 DNA follows: TGTGCGACCCAACAGGGGAGCTCCTACGAGCAGTACTTC. This encodes CATQQGSSYEQYF.

This clonotype has a single count. V gene TRBV2 combines with J gene TRBJ2-3, with 7 bases identical to TRBD2. Per germline, CDR1 SNHLY and CDR2 FYNNEI. The V and J ends lost 1 base and 6 bases, in that order; junction bases with no gene match: 1. The length of the CDR3 is 13 residues. The CDR3 loop is CASSEGGGDTQYF. In DNA form, the CDR3 reads TGTGCCAGCAGTGAAGGGGGGGGTGATACGCAGTATTTT.

This clonotype was found once. The V and J genes are TRBV11-3 and TRBJ1-2; D remains unclear. Deletions cut 5 bases from V and 3 bases from J, with 10 bases between. The CDR3 is 13 amino acids. CDR1 and CDR2 from the germline V gene are SGHNT and YENEEA. CDR3 sequence (DNA): TGTGCCAGCAGCCCGGACCATTACTATGGCTACACCTTC. Its translation is CASSPDHYYGYTF. Full variable domain (rest looked up from reference TRBV11-3 and TRBJ1-2): EAGVVQSPRYKIIEKKQPVAFWCNPISGHNTLYWYLQNLGQGPELLIRYENEEAVDDSQLPKDRFSAERLKGVDSTLKIQPAELGDSAVYLCASSPDHYYGYTFGSGTRLTVV.

Points on this clonotype: This could be a read error, since a much larger clone is one nucleotide away. The rearrangement joins TRBV12-3 or TRBV12-4 to TRBJ1-6; possible D gene TRBD1, 5 bases. CDR3 size: 13 residues. The V gene lost 7 bases and the J gene lost 11 bases, with 15 bases spanning the gap. The CDR3 nucleotides read TGTGCCAGCACCGAAGCCGGGGGTCCACCCCTCCACTTT. It codes for CASTEAGGPPLHF.

The CDR3 is CASSQGIESGNTIYF. The CDR3, as DNA: TGTGCCAGTTCCCAGGGAATAGAATCTGGAAACACCATATATTTT. The chain recombines TRBV19 with TRBJ1-3; D is possibly TRBD1 (5 bases). There are 15 residues in the CDR3. The V gene's germline CDR1 is LNHDA and CDR2 SQIVND (reference sequence). The germline V and J ends were trimmed by 8 bases and 1 base, with 15 bases remaining between them.

The chain joins TRBV12-3 or TRBV12-4 to TRBJ2-2, with D possibly being TRBD2 (7 bases). V lost 6 bases and J 6 bases, leaving 11 bases between the germline ends. This CDR3 is built from 13 residues. DNA of the CDR3: TGTGCCAGCAGAGAAGGGGGGGCCGGGGAGCTGTTTTTT. This sequence encodes CASREGGAGELFF.

The sample holds a few counts of this clonotype. The chain joins TRBV9 to TRBJ2-5, with TRBD2 identical over 8 bases. The length of the CDR3 is 15 residues. J gave up 2 bases and V 0 bases, and 3 bases lay outside the gene matches. The germline CDR1 and CDR2 sequences are SGDLS and YYNGEE. The CDR3 sequence is CASSVAPGGQETQYF. The CDR3 nucleotides are TGTGCCAGCAGCGTAGCTCCGGGGGGGCAAGAGACCCAGTACTTC.

The chain has TRBV15 and TRBJ2-5; D gene ambiguous. The germline V gene encodes CDR1 LNHNV and CDR2 YYDKDF (reference sequence). V was clipped by 3 bases and J by 5 bases, with 7 bases between them. The length of the CDR3 is 12 residues. The CDR3 reads CATSSLGETQYF. CDR3 coding DNA: TGTGCCACCAGCAGCTTAGGGGAGACCCAGTACTTC.

V and J are TRBV6-1 and TRBJ1-1; 10 bases match TRBD1. This CDR3 contains 17 residues. V gave up 2 bases and J gave up 0 bases; unmatched junction bases: 6. CDR1 is MNHNS and CDR2 is SASEGT in the germline V gene. CDR3 loop: CASSEYGQGVMNTEAFF. CDR3 in DNA: TGTGCCAGCAGTGAATATGGACAGGGGGTGATGAACACTGAAGCTTTCTTT.